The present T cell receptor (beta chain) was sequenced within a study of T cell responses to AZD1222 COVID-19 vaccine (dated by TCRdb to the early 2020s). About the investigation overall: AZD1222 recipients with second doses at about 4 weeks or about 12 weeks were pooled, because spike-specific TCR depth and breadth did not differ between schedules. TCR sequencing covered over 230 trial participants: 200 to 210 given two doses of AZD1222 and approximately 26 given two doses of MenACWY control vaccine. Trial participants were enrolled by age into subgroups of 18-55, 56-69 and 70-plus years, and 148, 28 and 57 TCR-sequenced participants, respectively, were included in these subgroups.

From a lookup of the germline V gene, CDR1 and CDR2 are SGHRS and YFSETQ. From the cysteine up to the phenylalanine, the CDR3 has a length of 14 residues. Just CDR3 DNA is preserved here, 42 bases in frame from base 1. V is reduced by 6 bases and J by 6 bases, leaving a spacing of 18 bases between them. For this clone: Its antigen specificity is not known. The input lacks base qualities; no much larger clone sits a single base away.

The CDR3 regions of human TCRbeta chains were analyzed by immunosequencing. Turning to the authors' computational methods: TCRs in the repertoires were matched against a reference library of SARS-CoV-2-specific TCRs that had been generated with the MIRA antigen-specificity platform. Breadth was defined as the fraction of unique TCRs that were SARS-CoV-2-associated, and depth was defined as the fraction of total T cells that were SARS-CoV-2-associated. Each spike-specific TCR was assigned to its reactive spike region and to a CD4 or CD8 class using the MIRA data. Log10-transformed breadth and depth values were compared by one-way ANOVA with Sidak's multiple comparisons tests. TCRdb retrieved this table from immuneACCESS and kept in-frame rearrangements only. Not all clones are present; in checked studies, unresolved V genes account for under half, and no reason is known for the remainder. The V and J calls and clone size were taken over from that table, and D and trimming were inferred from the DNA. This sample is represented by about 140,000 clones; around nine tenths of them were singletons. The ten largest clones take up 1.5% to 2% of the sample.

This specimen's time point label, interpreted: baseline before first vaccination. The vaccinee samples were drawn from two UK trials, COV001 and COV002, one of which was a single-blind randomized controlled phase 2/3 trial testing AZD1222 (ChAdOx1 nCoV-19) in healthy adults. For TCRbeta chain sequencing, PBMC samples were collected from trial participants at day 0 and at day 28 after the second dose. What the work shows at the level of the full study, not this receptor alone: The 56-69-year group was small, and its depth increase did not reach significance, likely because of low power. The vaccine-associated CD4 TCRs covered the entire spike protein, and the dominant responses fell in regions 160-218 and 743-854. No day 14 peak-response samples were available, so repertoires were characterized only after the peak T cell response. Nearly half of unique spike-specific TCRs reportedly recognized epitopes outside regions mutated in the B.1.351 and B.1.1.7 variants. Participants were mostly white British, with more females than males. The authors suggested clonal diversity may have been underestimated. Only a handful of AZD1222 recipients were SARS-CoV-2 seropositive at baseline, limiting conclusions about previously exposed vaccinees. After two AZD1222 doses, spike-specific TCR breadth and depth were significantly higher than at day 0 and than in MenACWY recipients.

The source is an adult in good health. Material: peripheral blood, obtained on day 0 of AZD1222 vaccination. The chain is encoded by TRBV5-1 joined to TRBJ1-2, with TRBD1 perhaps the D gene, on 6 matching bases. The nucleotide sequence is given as TGCGCCAGCACCCTGGAAGGGGGAAAAGATGGCTACACCTTC. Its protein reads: CASTLEGGKDGYTF.